The 5 T cell receptor beta chains below all came from one sample that was sequenced in a study of regulatory T cells in long-lasting Graves disease. The sample's time point: newly diagnosed GD, antithyroid drugs for less than 3 months. The TCR library was made from RNA extracted from PBMCs. The TCR beta library used iRepertoire HTBI primers with Arm-PCR amplification of CDR3. TCRdb fed the multiplex PCR reads into MiXCR, producing one record per CDR3 protein. This table has roughly 510,000 distinct CDR3 sequences, about 16% appearing once. These sequences were also reported in another study, on T cells in Graves' hyperthyroidism and ophthalmopathy.

Source: peripheral blood mononuclear cells (PBMCs), taken at new diagnosis, from a patient treated with antithyroid drugs. The source is a man aged 18 to 30 with Graves disease.

In its sample, this clonotype was seen many times. The rearrangement uses TRBV6-2 or TRBV6-3 and TRBJ2-1; 9 bases map to TRBD2. V trimming: 2 bases; J trimming: 6 bases; junction bases outside the gene matches: 8. The CDR3 is 16 residues long. CDR1 is MNHEY and CDR2 is SVGEGT in the germline V gene. The DNA for the CDR3 is TGTGCCAGCAGTTACGAGGCGGGAGGGCCGATCAATGAGCAGTTCTTC. As protein: CASSYEAGGPINEQFF.

This clonotype was seen ten or more times. The chain carries TRBV3-1 and TRBJ1-1; D gene unclear. The CDR3 runs 15 residues. Germline V gives CDR1 LGHDT, CDR2 YNNKEL (reference sequence). Trimming took 0 bases from V and 7 from J, leaving 15 bases between them. CDR3 in amino acids: CASSQDRGWGDEAFF. In DNA form, the CDR3 reads TGTGCCAGCAGCCAAGATCGGGGATGGGGAGATGAAGCTTTCTTT.

This clonotype was seen at least ten times. The rearrangement uses TRBV29-1 and TRBJ1-2, with 7 bases fitting TRBD1. Germline V gene data show CDR1 as SQVTM and CDR2 as ANQGSEA. V lost 2 bases and J lost 9; bases outside the gene matches: 9. The CDR3 covers 13 residues. For the CDR3, the DNA is TGCAGCGTTGAAACGACAGGGCTCGGGAGCTACACCTTC. Translated: CSVETTGLGSYTF. Looking up the rest from reference TRBV29-1 and TRBJ1-2 gives the full variable domain: SAVISQKPSRDICQRGTSLTIQCQVDSQVTMMFWYRQQPGQSLTLIATANQGSEATYESGFVIDKFPISRPNLTFSTLTVSNMSPEDSSIYLCSVETTGLGSYTFGSGTRLTVV.

The chain combines TRBV5-1 with TRBJ2-1, with D unresolved. The end of the DNA fits TRBJ2-3 better, so the J call may be wrong. CDR3 size: 14 residues. In germline, CDR1 is SGHRS, CDR2 YFSETQ. Written as DNA, the CDR3 is TGCGCCAGCAGCTTGGGACCCAAGACAGATACGCAGTATTTT. It is translated as CASSLGPKTDTQYF.

As regards this clonotype: This may come from a read error, since a much larger clone is one base off. This rearrangement joins TRBV7-2 to TRBJ2-7, with D uncertain. CDR3 length equals 14 residues. Germline values: CDR1 SGHTA, CDR2 FQGNSA. The germline V and J ends were trimmed by 4 bases and 0 bases, with 10 bases remaining between them. CDR3 region: CASSSDVGSYEQYF. CDR3 nucleotide sequence: TGTGCCAGCAGCTCAGACGTTGGCTCCTACGAGCAGTACTTC.